These 23 T cell receptor beta chains share one sample of origin, sequenced in a study of metastatic and nonmetastatic thyroid tumors. TCRdb re-called clones via MiXCR from the PCR reads. The data hold tens of thousands of clones, with roughly 18% observed a single time. Each patient went into thyroid surgery without having received any treatment. The sample was blood. The receptor source for this set is a male donor with papillary thyroid cancer or a benign thyroid nodule (not recorded which). Some clones in this sample may be carry-over from other donors' samples.

This clone has a handful of counts. The V gene is TRBV27, the J gene TRBJ1-1; D remains ambiguous. Germline V gives CDR1 MNHEY, CDR2 SMNVEV (reference sequence). Trimming removed 7 bases from V and 0 bases from J, with 9 bases in between. The CDR3 spans 13 residues. DNA of the CDR3: TGTGCCAGCAAGGCGGCCCTGAACACTGAAGCTTTCTTT. It translates to CASKAALNTEAFF.

V is TRBV20-1 and J is TRBJ1-2; D may be TRBD1 (5 bases). Germline V gene lookup returns CDR1 DFQATT and CDR2 SNEGSKA (reference sequence). CDR3 size: 14 residues. The V gene lost 6 bases and the J gene lost 5 bases, with 19 bases spanning the gap. The DNA of the CDR3 is TGCAGTGCCATACGGTCAGGGTGCAATTATGGCTACACCTTC. It yields the protein CSAIRSGCNYGYTF.

This clone was detected ten times or more. V usage is TRBV20-1 and J usage is TRBJ2-2; a weak D match, TRBD2 (5 bases). The germline V gene encodes CDR1 DFQATT and CDR2 SNEGSKA (reference sequence). The CDR3 runs 12 residues. V was clipped by 5 bases and J by 1 base, with 5 bases between them. The CDR3 coding sequence is TGCAGTGCTGGACTGAACACCGGGGAGCTGTTTTTT. Translating gives CSAGLNTGELFF.

This clone was picked up many times. The same CDR3 also results from other DNA sequences found in this sample. The V and J genes are TRBV5-1 and TRBJ1-5; possibly TRBD1 for D (5 bases). The CDR3 covers 15 residues. Deletions cut 3 bases from V and 3 bases from J, with 13 bases between. The germline V gene has CDR1 SGHRS and CDR2 YFSETQ. CDR3: CASSSGMTDNQPQHF. The CDR3, as DNA: TGCGCCAGCAGCTCGGGGATGACAGACAATCAGCCCCAGCATTTT.

This clone was seen at least ten times. The V gene is TRBV11-1, the J gene TRBJ1-1, with unresolved D. Germline V gives CDR1 SGHAT, CDR2 FQDESV (reference sequence). This CDR3 comprises 13 residues. V dropped 1 base and J dropped 3 bases, with 6 bases sitting between them. The CDR3 sequence: CASSLEVDTEAFF. The CDR3 DNA is TGTGCCAGCAGCTTAGAGGTCGACACTGAAGCTTTCTTT. Based on the CDR3 plus reference TRBV11-1 and TRBJ1-1, the full variable domain is EAEVAQSPRYKITEKSQAVAFWCDPISGHATLYWYRQILGQGPELLVQFQDESVVDDSQLPKDRFSAERLKGVDSTLKIQPAELGDSAMYLCASSLEVDTEAFFGQGTRLTVV.

This chain uses TRBV5-6 with TRBJ2-5, with a tentative D call TRBD1 (6 bases). Germline V gene data show CDR1 as SGHDT and CDR2 as YYEEEE. CDR3 length equals 13 residues. Trimming pared 2 bases from V and 4 bases from J, leaving 9 bases between. CDR3 protein: CASSFRGTETQYF. The CDR3 DNA reads as TGTGCCAGCAGCTTTAGGGGGACAGAGACCCAGTACTTC.

This clone was seen a few times. The chain is built from TRBV11-1 and TRBJ2-1; no clear D gene. The CDR3 covers 17 residues. The V and J ends lost 2 bases and 1 base respectively, with 15 bases between them. In germline, CDR1 is SGHAT, CDR2 FQDESV (reference sequence). CDR3 coding DNA: TGTGCCAGCAGCTTAAAACCCTTGCTTTCGTCCTACAATGAGCAGTTCTTC. Translated, it gives CASSLKPLLSSYNEQFF.

The rearrangement links TRBV4-1 to TRBJ1-1; D is unclear. The V and J ends lost 0 bases and 5 bases respectively, with 19 bases between them. Germline loops: CDR1 MGHRA, CDR2 YSYEKL. CDR3 length: 17 residues. The CDR3 nucleotides read TGCGCCAGCAGCCAAGAACCCCCTGCGGCGGGGTGGACTGAAGCTTTCTTT. Protein sequence: CASSQEPPAAGWTEAFF.

This clone has a count of ten or more. V and J are TRBV7-3 and TRBJ2-2, with TRBD1 matching over 8 bases. The V segment lost 5 bases and the J segment 7 bases; nucleotides outside the gene matches: 9. This CDR3 is built from 15 residues. Germline V CDR1 and CDR2: SGHTA, FQGTGA. The CDR3 DNA is TGTGCCAGCAGCACCCGACAGGGGTTTAACGGGGAGCTGTTTTTT. This sequence encodes CASSTRQGFNGELFF.

This clone was picked up many times. J is TRBJ2-5 and V is TRBV20-1; the D gene is possibly TRBD2 (5 bases). Trimming left V 6 bases short and J 2 bases short, with 16 bases between. The CDR3 has 14 amino acids. CDR1 is DFQATT, CDR2 SNEGSKA, per germline (reference sequence). The CDR3 spells CSAPRVETQETQYF. Here the CDR3 DNA reads TGCAGTGCCCCGAGGGTAGAAACTCAAGAGACCCAGTACTTC.

In regard to this clone: The junction shows a germline mismatch at one end, possibly a read error. The CDR3 nucleotides are TGTGCCGGCAGTCCCTGGGGACAGGGGCTTAGCCATGGCTACACCTTC. Residues: CAGSPWGQGLSHGYTF. The V gene is TRBV27, the J gene TRBJ1-2; 10 bases map to TRBD1. The germline CDR1 and CDR2 sequences are MNHEY and SMNVEV (reference sequence). The CDR3 extends over 16 amino acids.

The chain employs TRBV27 and TRBJ2-5; TRBD2 matches 11 bases. Germline-derived CDR1 and CDR2 are MNHEY and SMNVEV (reference sequence). The CDR3 consists of 16 residues. Trimming took 3 bases from V and 1 from J; bases not matched to a gene: 4. The CDR3 here is CASSFPTSGIQETQYF. The CDR3 coding sequence is TGTGCCAGCAGTTTCCCGACTAGCGGGATCCAAGAGACCCAGTACTTC.

The table lists this clone with many counts. This rearrangement joins TRBV7-3 to TRBJ2-1; D is tentatively TRBD1 or TRBD2 (6 bases each). Germline lookup yields CDR1 SGHTA and CDR2 FQGTGA. This CDR3 contains 15 residues. Trimming took 1 base from V and 4 from J, leaving 11 bases between them. CDR3: CASSLIVGGYNEQFF. The CDR3 nucleotides read TGTGCCAGCAGCTTAATAGTAGGGGGGTACAATGAGCAGTTCTTC. The full variable domain, with the rest looked up from reference TRBV7-3 and TRBJ2-1, is GAGVSQTPSNKVTEKGKYVELRCDPISGHTALYWYRQSLGQGPEFLIYFQGTGAADDSGLPNDRFFAVRPEGSVSTLKIQRTERGDSAVYLCASSLIVGGYNEQFFGPGTRLTVL.

This clone showed up many times. This sample also contains other DNA sequences that code for the same CDR3. This sequence joins TRBV3-1 and TRBJ1-6; no clear D. Trimming left V 0 bases short and J 7 bases short, with 7 bases between. Germline V lookup: CDR1 LGHDT, CDR2 YNNKEL (reference sequence). The CDR3 has 14 residues. In nucleotides, the CDR3 is TGTGCCAGCAGCCAAGATCATGGGAATTCACCCCTCCACTTT. Its translation: CASSQDHGNSPLHF.

This clone was observed many times. The gene calls are TRBV2 and TRBJ1-2; D is unresolved. V was clipped by 3 bases and J by 1 base, with 12 bases between them. This CDR3 region has 15 residues. Germline V gives CDR1 SNHLY, CDR2 FYNNEI. This CDR3 is CASSEGRVHNYGYTF. The DNA for the CDR3 is TGTGCCAGCAGTGAGGGGAGGGTGCATAACTATGGCTACACCTTC.

There are many counts of this clone. The chain couples TRBV19 to TRBJ2-5, with 13 bases fitting TRBD2. V was pared by 5 bases and J by 6 bases, with 9 bases of the junction left unmatched. CDR1 is LNHDA and CDR2 is SQIVND in the germline V gene (reference sequence). The CDR3 runs 16 residues. The CDR3 here is CASSARGTSGVKTQYF. Written as DNA, the CDR3 is TGTGCCAGTAGTGCCCGGGGGACTAGCGGGGTGAAGACCCAGTACTTC.

This clone has more than one count but fewer than ten. This sequence joins TRBV19 and TRBJ2-7; D might be TRBD1 (5 bases). The CDR3 has 12 amino acids. Germline CDR1 is LNHDA and CDR2 is SQIVND (reference sequence). The V end lost 5 bases, the J end lost 0 bases, and 5 bases lay between the germline ends. CDR3 protein: CASSDSSYEQYF. Written as DNA, the CDR3 is TGTGCCAGTAGTGACAGCTCCTACGAGCAGTACTTC.

The DNA of the CDR3 is TGTGAACATAGGGAGAAGAACACTGAAGCTTTCTTT. Translating it yields CEHREKNTEAFF. The V and J genes are TRBV2 and TRBJ1-1; D not certain. This CDR3 comprises 12 residues. The germline V gene encodes CDR1 SNHLY and CDR2 FYNNEI.

The J gene is TRBJ1-1, the V gene TRBV5-1, with D possibly matching TRBD1 (5 bases). V lost 5 bases and J 0 bases, leaving 8 bases between the germline ends. The germline gives CDR1 SGHRS, CDR2 YFSETQ. The CDR3 is made up of 13 amino acids. CDR3 sequence reads: CASRGAMNTEAFF. The DNA for the CDR3 is TGCGCCAGCAGAGGGGCCATGAACACTGAAGCTTTCTTT.

This clone was observed at least ten times. The rearrangement links TRBV6-1 to TRBJ2-2; D ambiguous. Trimming left V 7 bases short and J 3 bases short, with 9 bases between. CDR1 and CDR2 (germline): MNHNS, SASEGT. The length of the CDR3 is 13 residues. The CDR3 protein is CASMYWDTGELFF. The CDR3 DNA reads as TGTGCCAGCATGTATTGGGACACCGGGGAGCTGTTTTTT.

J is TRBJ2-7 and V is TRBV20-1, with a weak D call TRBD1 (5 bases). Looked up from germline, CDR1 is DFQATT and CDR2 is SNEGSKA (reference sequence). Trimming pared 0 bases from V and 1 base from J, leaving 13 bases between. CDR3 length equals 15 residues. The CDR3 is CSARDGQGSSYEQYF. CDR3 in DNA: TGCAGTGCTAGAGATGGCCAGGGCTCTTCCTACGAGCAGTACTTC.

This clone was counted ten times or more. This chain uses TRBV4-1 with TRBJ2-5; 9 nucleotides line up with TRBD1. V lost 0 bases and J lost 5; bases outside the gene matches: 1. The germline gives CDR1 MGHRA, CDR2 YSYEKL. This CDR3 spans 14 amino acids. The CDR3 DNA is TGCGCCAGCAGCCAAGATGGGACAGGGGAGACCCAGTACTTC. Translating it yields CASSQDGTGETQYF.

This clone was observed at least ten times. This chain links TRBV20-1 with TRBJ1-1; 7 nucleotides line up with TRBD1. The CDR3 loop spans 13 amino acids. Germline assignment: CDR1 DFQATT and CDR2 SNEGSKA (reference sequence). The V gene end was trimmed by 3 bases and the J gene end by 0 bases; junction bases not matched to a gene: 1. This CDR3 reads CSARGTVNTEAFF. The CDR3, as DNA: TGCAGTGCTAGGGGGACAGTGAACACTGAAGCTTTCTTT.